Each of the 3 T cell receptor beta chains below was sequenced from the same sample in a study of neurological immune-mediated disorders (dated by TCRdb to between 2018 and 2021). Preparation of the library involved 5' RACE. Instrument used: Illumina HiSeq 2500. Through fastp at Q25 and MiXCR, TCRdb rebuilt clones from the public reads, retaining in-frame beta chains. Here each entry gathers all rows of one CDR3 protein and keeps the most common genes and DNA. The sample has under 50,000 distinct CDR3 sequences on record, roughly 12% of them singletons. Of the sample, about 3.9% falls within the top ten clones. Sequencing input: CD4+ T cells from blood. Receptors were obtained from a young woman with HTLV-1-associated myelopathy (HAM/TSP).

This clonotype counts as medium-sized. Mismatch with germline at one junction end may stem from a read error. V gene TRBV20-1 combines with J gene TRBJ2-3, with D possibly TRBD2 on 6 matching bases. The CDR3 totals 15 residues. Germline values: CDR1 DFQATT, CDR2 SNEGSKA (reference sequence). Written as DNA, the CDR3 is TGCAGTACTAGGTGGGGCGGGGCAAGCACAGATACGCAGTATTTT. Protein: CSTRWGGASTDTQYF.

This clonotype has a count of ten or more. The V and J genes are TRBV7-6 and TRBJ2-1; 9 bases align to TRBD2. The CDR3 loop spans 14 amino acids. V trimming: 5 bases; J trimming: 6 bases; junction bases outside the gene matches: 5. Germline assignment: CDR1 SGHVS and CDR2 FNYEAQ. CDR3 in amino acids: CASSPGTSFNEQFF. The CDR3 DNA reads TGTGCCAGCAGCCCCGGGACTAGCTTCAATGAGCAGTTCTTC.

This clonotype occurred many times. V gene TRBV7-9 combines with J gene TRBJ2-1; D is undetermined. The V gene's germline CDR1 is SEHNR and CDR2 FQNEAQ (reference sequence). Trimming removed 5 bases at V and 4 bases at J, with 12 bases between. This CDR3 has 14 amino acids. The CDR3 nucleotides are TGTGCCAGCAGCCCTGACCCACCTTACAATGAGCAGTTCTTC. Its translation: CASSPDPPYNEQFF.